This paragraph reports one T cell receptor beta chain. Its antigen remains unknown. This entry comes from a study of identical twins' blood T cells. Each TCR cDNA library carried sample-specific barcodes on both ends. TCRdb processed the 5' RACE reads anew with MiXCR; each CDR3 protein has one entry. The sample holds roughly 380,000 distinct CDR3 sequences, about 28% seen once. Likely shared infections and vaccines: all three twin pairs were reared together. CDR1 is DFQATT and CDR2 is SNEGSKA in the germline V gene (reference sequence). The CDR3 extends over 16 amino acids. V lost 7 bases to trimming and J lost 6 bases; unmatched junction nucleotides: 15. Whole-study results and caveats: Each donor's most abundant TCRbeta clonotypes shared more CDR3 sequences with her twin than unrelated donors.

Material: PBMCs. The rearrangement joins TRBV20-1 to TRBJ2-1; TRBD2 aligns across 10 bases. The origin of this receptor is a woman between 18 and 50 years old in good health. The CDR3 loop reads CSVPTSGRYTSNEQFF. The CDR3 region has the DNA TGCAGTGTTCCGACTAGCGGGCGATATACGAGCAATGAGCAGTTCTTC.